This is a list of T cell receptor beta chains from one sample in a study of tumor-infiltrating lymphocytes in primary liver carcinoma. TCRdb reprocessed the multiplex PCR reads with MiXCR, giving one entry per CDR3 protein. Here the sample spans tens of thousands of distinct CDR3 sequences, approximately 79% being singletons. The source material was liver tumor tissue from sampling region 4. Receptors were obtained from a woman in her 30s with primary liver carcinoma and hepatitis B virus infection. The CDR3 runs from the conserved cysteine through the conserved F or W. The D gene is left open where the match is weak. Expanded clones get a size class; other rows say once, few or many, or leave the size out.

V	D	J	size	DNA	CDR3
TRBV6-5	NA	TRBJ2-7	NA	TGTGCCAGCAGTTACAAGGACAGCAGCTTCTACGAACACTACTTC	CASSYKDSSFYEHYF
TRBV6-5	NA	TRBJ1-1	NA	TGTGCCAGCACTAAGGGGACTTACACTGAAGCTTTCTTT	CASTKGTYTEAFF
TRBV4-3	NA	TRBJ1-1	NA	TGCGCCAGCAGCCACTACAGGACAGTAACTGAAGCTTTCTTT	CASSHYRTVTEAFF
TRBV2	NA	TRBJ2-1	medium-sized	TGTGCCGGTCTAGTCAGCTCCTACAATGAGCAGTTCTTC	CAGLVSSYNEQFF
TRBV5-4	NA	TRBJ2-3	once	TGTGCAAGCAGCGTAGACGGACACCCTTCACCCACAAATACGCAGTATTTT	CASSVDGHPSPTNTQYF
TRBV11-2	TRBD1	TRBJ1-1	many	TGTGCCAGCAGATATACAGGGGGGAGGGCTGAAGCTTTCTTT	CASRYTGGRAEAFF
TRBV10-3	NA	TRBJ2-1	NA	TGTGCCATCAATCCCACGGCGACCCGGGATGAGCTATTCTTC	CAINPTATRDELFF
TRBV4-3	NA	TRBJ2-1	NA	TGCGACAGCAACCAAGGTGCGGGAAGCTCCTACAATGAGCAGTTCTTC	CDSNQGAGSSYNEQFF
TRBV28	TRBD2	TRBJ2-1	NA	TGTGCCAGCAGATACATAGCGGGCATGGATGAGCAGTCCTTC	CASRYIAGMDEQSF
TRBV11-1	NA	TRBJ2-7	NA	TGTGCCAGCCCCCGGGACGCCCGTTTCTACGAGCAGTACTTC	CASPRDARFYEQYF
TRBV5-4	NA	TRBJ2-3	once	TGTCCCAGGAGCGTAGACGGACACCCTCCACCCGCAGATACACAGTATTTT	CPRSVDGHPPPADTQYF
TRBV29-1	NA	TRBJ2-2	NA	TGCAGTACAGGGAGGAGGGACACCGGGGAGCTGTTTTTT	CSTGRRDTGELFF
TRBV5-1	NA	TRBJ2-1	NA	TGCGCCAGTAGCATCGATTGGCGGGATGAGCAGTTCTTC	CASSIDWRDEQFF
TRBV11-2	TRBD1	TRBJ2-3	NA	TGTGTCAGCAGCTTAGGGGGACAGGTACTTTTCAAAGATACGCAGTATTTT	CVSSLGGQVLFKDTQYF
TRBV5-1	NA	TRBJ2-7	NA	TGCGCCAGCAGCACCTCTGGGTGGCACTCCTACGAGCAGCACTTC	CASSTSGWHSYEQHF
TRBV11-2	NA	TRBJ2-1	NA	TGTACCGGTAGCTTTCTTAATGGTGAGCAGTTCTTC	CTGSFLNGEQFF
TRBV11-3	TRBD2	TRBJ2-1	NA	TGTGCCAGCGCTAGCGGGAGCGGGAATGGGCAGTTCTTC	CASASGSGNGQFF
TRBV5-4	NA	TRBJ2-3	NA	TGTACCAGCATCTACAGGACGGATACGCAGTATTTT	CTSIYRTDTQYF
TRBV6-1	NA	TRBJ2-7	NA	TGTGCCAGGAATGACTCACATTCTGGATCCGAGCAGTACTTC	CARNDSHSGSEQYF
TRBV6-5	NA	TRBJ2-3	NA	TGTGCCAGCAGCCCCCGACCCACAGTTATGCAGTACTTT	CASSPRPTVMQYF
TRBV29-1	NA	TRBJ1-1	NA	TGCAGCGTCGAGACACGGAGCACTGAAGTATTCTTT	CSVETRSTEVFF
TRBV11-2	NA	TRBJ2-3	NA	TGTTACAGCAGCCTACAAACTCACACAGATACGCAGTATTTT	CYSSLQTHTDTQYF